The T cell receptor beta chain under discussion was sequenced for a study of blood T cell repertoires in COVID-19. For the study at large: Samples representing acute and convalescent COVID-19 were sourced from the United States, Italy and Spain. The cDNA or gDNA used as material had been derived from T cells, B-cell-depleted T cells, or PBMCs.

The V and J ends lost 5 bases and 7 bases, in that order; junction bases with no gene match: 7. The CDR3 runs to 14 residues. Germline values: CDR1 SGHTA, CDR2 FQGNSA. Followed over time, Seattle patients had been enrolled while infection was active. Original analysis: Nucleated cell counts were estimated from reference gene primer amplification. Assay: immunoSEQ multiplex PCR; the TCRdb copy retains only in-frame clones and omits some. D and trimming come from the DNA, and the V and J calls and clone size come from that table. The table shows a few hundred thousand clones, with 85% to 90% occurring only once. As regards this clone: The identical CDR3 is also encoded by other nucleotide sequences in the sample.

Sequencing was performed on peripheral blood. V usage is TRBV7-2 and J usage is TRBJ2-7; the match to TRBD1 covers 11 bases. This sequence originates from a woman aged 25 to 45 with COVID-19, enrolled during active disease. In DNA, the CDR3 is TGTGCCAGCAGCGCCGGACAGGGGGCGGAAGAGCAGTACTTC. Protein product: CASSAGQGAEEQYF.